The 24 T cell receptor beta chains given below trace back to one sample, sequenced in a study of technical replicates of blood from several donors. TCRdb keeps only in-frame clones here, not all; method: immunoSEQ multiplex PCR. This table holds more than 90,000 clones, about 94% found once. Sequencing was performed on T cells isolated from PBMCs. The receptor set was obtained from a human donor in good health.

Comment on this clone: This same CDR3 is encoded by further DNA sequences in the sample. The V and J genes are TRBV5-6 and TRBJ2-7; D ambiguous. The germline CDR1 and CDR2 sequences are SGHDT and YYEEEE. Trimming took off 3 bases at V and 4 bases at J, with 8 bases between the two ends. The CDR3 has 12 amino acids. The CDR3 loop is CASSSLSYEQYF. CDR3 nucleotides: TGTGCCAGCAGCTCTCTCTCGTACGAGCAGTACTTC.

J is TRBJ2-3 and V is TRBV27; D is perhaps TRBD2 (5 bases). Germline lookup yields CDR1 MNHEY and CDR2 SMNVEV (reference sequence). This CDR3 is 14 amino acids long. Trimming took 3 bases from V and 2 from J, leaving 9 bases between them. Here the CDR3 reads CASSLLGDTDTQYF. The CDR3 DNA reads TGTGCCAGCAGTTTGCTGGGAGACACAGATACGCAGTATTTT.

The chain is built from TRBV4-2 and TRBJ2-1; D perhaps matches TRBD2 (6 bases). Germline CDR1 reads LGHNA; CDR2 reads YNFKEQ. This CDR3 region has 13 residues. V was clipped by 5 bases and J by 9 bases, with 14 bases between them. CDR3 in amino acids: CASSYELAGEQFF. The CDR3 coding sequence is TGTGCCAGCAGCTACGAACTAGCTGGTGAGCAGTTCTTC.

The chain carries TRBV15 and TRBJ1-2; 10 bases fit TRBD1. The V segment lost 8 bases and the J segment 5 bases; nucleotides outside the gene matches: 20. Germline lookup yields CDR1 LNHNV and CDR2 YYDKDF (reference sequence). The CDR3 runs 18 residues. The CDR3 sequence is CATRSDRGGYLLEYGYTF. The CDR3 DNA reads TGTGCCACCCGATCGGACAGGGGGGGATATCTGTTAGAATATGGCTACACCTTC. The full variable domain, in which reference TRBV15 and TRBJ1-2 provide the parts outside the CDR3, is DAMVIQNPRYQVTQFGKPVTLSCSQTLNHNVMYWYQQKSSQAPKLLFHYYDKDFNNEADTPDNFQSRRPNTSFCFLDIRSPGLGDTAMYLCATRSDRGGYLLEYGYTFGSGTRLTVV.

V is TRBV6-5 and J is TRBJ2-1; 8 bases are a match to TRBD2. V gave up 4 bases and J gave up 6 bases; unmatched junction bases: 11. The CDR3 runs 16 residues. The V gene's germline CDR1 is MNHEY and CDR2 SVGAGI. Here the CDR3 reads CASSFGLAGGGNEQFF. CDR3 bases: TGTGCCAGCAGTTTCGGACTAGCTGGGGGAGGCAATGAGCAGTTCTTC.

The CDR3 DNA reads as TGTGCCAGTAGTATCATTTGGGGACAGGGTTACGAGCAGTACTTC. Translating gives CASSIIWGQGYEQYF. The J gene is TRBJ2-7, the V gene TRBV19; 9 positions agree with TRBD1. Trimming took 3 bases from V and 4 from J; bases not matched to a gene: 7. This CDR3 contains 15 residues. Germline CDR1 LNHDA, CDR2 SQIVND (reference sequence).

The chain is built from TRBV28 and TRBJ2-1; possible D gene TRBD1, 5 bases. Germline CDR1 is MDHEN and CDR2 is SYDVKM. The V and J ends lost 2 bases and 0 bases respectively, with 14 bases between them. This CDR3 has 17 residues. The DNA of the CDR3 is TGTGCCAGCAGTTTAGAGCTGGGGCAGGGCTCCTACAATGAGCAGTTCTTC. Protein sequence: CASSLELGQGSYNEQFF.

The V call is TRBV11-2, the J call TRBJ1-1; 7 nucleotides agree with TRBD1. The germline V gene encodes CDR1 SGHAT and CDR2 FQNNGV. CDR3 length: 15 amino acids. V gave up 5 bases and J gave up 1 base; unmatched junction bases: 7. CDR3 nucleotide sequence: TGTGCCAGCAGCGCCCACGGGACAGCGAACACTGAAGCTTTCTTT. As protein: CASSAHGTANTEAFF.

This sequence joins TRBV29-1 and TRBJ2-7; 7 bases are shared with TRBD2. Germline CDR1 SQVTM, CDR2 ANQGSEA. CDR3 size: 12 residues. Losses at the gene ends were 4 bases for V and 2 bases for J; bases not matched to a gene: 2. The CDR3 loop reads CSVAGTTYEQYF. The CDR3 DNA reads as TGCAGCGTTGCAGGGACTACCTACGAGCAGTACTTC.

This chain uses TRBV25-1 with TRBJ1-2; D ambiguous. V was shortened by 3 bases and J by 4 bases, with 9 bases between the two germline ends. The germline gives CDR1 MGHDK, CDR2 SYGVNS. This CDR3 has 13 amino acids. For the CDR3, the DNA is TGTGCCAGCAGTGACCCCCACAGCTATGGCTACACCTTC. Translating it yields CASSDPHSYGYTF.

The CDR3 is CASSPRTGGTTNEKLFF. In nucleotides, the CDR3 is TGTGCCAGCAGTCCGAGGACAGGGGGCACAACTAATGAAAAACTGTTTTTT. The chain links TRBV27 to TRBJ1-4, with TRBD1 matching 11 bases. Germline trimming cut 5 bases from V and 0 bases from J; bases unmatched to any gene: 5. The CDR3 is made up of 17 amino acids. Germline V lookup: CDR1 MNHEY, CDR2 SMNVEV (reference sequence).

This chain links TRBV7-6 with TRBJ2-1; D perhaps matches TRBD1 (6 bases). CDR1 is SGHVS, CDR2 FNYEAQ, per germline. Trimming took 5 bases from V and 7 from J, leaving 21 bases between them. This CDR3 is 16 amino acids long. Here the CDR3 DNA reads TGTGCCAGCAGCCCTACGCAGGGGTTCGTAACGAATGAGCAGTTCTTC. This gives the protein CASSPTQGFVTNEQFF.

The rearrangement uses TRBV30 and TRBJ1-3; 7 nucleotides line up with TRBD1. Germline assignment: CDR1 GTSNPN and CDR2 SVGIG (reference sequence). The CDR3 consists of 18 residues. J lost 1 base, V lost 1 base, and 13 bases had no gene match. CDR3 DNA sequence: TGTGCCTGGAGTGACGGACAGGAGGTTTTCCATTCTGGAAACACCATATATTTT. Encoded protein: CAWSDGQEVFHSGNTIYF.

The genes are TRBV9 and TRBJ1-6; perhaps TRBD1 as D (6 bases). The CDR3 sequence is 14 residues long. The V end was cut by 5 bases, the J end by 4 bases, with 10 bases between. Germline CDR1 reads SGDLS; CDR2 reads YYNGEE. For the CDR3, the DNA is TGTGCCAGCAGTGGAACAGGGTATAATTCACCCCTCCACTTT. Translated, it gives CASSGTGYNSPLHF.

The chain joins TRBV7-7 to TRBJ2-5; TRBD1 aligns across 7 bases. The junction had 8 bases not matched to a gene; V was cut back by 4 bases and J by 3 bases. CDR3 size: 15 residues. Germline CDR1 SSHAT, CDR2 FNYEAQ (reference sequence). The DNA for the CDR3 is TGTGCCAGCAGCTCGGGCCTGACAGGGAAAGAGACCCAGTACTTC. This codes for CASSSGLTGKETQYF.

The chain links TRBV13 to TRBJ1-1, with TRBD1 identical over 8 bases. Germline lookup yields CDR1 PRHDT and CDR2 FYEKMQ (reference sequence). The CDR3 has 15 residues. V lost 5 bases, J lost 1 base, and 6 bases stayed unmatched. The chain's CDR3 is CASSGRGRGNTEAFF. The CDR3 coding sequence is TGTGCCAGCAGCGGCAGGGGGCGCGGGAACACTGAAGCTTTCTTT.

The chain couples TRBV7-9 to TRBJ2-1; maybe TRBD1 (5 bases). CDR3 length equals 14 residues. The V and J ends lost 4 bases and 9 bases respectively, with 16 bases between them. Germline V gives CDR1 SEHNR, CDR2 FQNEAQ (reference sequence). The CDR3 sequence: CASSSASTEGEQFF. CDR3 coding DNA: TGTGCCAGCAGCTCCGCCTCGACAGAAGGTGAGCAGTTCTTC.

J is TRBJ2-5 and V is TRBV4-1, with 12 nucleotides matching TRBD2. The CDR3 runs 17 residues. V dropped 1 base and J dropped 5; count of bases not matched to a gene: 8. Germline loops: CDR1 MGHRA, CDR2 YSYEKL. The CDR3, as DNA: TGCGCCAGCAGCCAAGCTAACCTAGCGGGGGGGCCGGAGACCCAGTACTTC. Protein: CASSQANLAGGPETQYF.

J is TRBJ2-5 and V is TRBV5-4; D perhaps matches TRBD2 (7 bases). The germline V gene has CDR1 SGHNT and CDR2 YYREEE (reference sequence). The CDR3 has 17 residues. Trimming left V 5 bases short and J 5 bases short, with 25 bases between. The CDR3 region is CASSLPLGGRNGETQYF. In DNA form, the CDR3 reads TGTGCCAGCAGTTTACCCCTGGGGGGGCGGAACGGTGAGACCCAGTACTTC.

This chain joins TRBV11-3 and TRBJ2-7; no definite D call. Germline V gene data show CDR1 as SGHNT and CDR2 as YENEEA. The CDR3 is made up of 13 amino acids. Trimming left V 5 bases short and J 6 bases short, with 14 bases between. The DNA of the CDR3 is TGTGCCAGCAGCCTAAAGAGAACGGGCGAGCAGTACTTC. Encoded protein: CASSLKRTGEQYF.

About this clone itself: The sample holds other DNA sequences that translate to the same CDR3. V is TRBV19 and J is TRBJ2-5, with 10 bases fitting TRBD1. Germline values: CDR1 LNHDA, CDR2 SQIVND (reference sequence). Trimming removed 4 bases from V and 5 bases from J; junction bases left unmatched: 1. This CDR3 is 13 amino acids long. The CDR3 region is CASSTTGGETQYF. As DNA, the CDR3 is TGTGCCAGTAGTACGACAGGGGGCGAGACCCAGTACTTC.

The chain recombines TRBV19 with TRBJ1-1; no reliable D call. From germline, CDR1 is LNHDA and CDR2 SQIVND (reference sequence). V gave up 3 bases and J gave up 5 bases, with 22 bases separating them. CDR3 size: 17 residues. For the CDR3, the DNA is TGTGCCAGTAGTATCCCAGCCCATGTAACCGGGGTGACTGAAGCTTTCTTT. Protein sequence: CASSIPAHVTGVTEAFF.

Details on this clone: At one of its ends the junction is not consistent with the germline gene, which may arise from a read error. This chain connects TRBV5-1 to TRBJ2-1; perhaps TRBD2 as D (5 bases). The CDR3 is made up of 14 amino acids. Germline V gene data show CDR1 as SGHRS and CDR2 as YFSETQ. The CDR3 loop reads CASSSGVSSNEQFF. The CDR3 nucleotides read TGCGCCAGCAGCAGCGGTGTGTCCTCCAATGAGCAGTTCTTC. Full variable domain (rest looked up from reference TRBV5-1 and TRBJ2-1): KAGVTQTPRYLIKTRGQQVTLSCSPISGHRSVSWYQQTPGQGLQFLFEYFSETQRNKGNFPGRFSGRQFSNSRSEMNVSTLELGDSALYLCASSSGVSSNEQFFGPGTRLTVL.

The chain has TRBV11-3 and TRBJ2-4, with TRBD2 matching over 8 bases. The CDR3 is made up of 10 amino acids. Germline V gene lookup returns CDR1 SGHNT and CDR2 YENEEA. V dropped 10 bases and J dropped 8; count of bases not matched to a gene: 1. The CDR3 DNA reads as TGTGCCACCGGGAGGGACATTCAGTACTTC. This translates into CATGRDIQYF. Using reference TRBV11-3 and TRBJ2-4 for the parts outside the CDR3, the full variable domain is EAGVVQSPRYKIIEKKQPVAFWCNPISGHNTLYWYLQNLGQGPELLIRYENEEAVDDSQLPKDRFSAERLKGVDSTLKIQPAELGDSAVYLCATGRDIQYFGAGTRLSVL.